This TCR beta chain emerged from a study of blood T cell repertoires in COVID-19. The wider study: Acute and convalescent COVID-19 samples came from the United States, Italy and Spain.

This CDR3 is built from 16 residues. The V gene's germline CDR1 is LGHDT and CDR2 YNNKEL (reference sequence). Unmatched junction bases numbered 11, after V lost 4 bases and J lost 6 bases. Profiled with immunoSEQ multiplex PCR; TCRdb holds only in-frame clones, not every one. Of approximately 76,000 clones detected, 88% appear once; the ten largest clones hold roughly 45%. This clonotype was obtained from a human donor in a cohort sampled during active COVID-19. The rearrangement joins TRBV3-1 (or the pseudogene TRBV3-2) to TRBJ2-1; TRBD2 agrees at 8 bases. The sample comprised peripheral blood. CDR3 residues: CASSPRAGGTSNEQFF. The CDR3 DNA reads TGTGCCAGCAGCCCCCGGGCGGGAGGAACAAGCAATGAGCAGTTCTTC.